This TCR beta chain derives from a study of OX40 agonist ivuxolimab in advanced cancers. At the level of the whole study: Ivuxolimab was a fully human IgG2 agonistic monoclonal antibody targeting the costimulatory receptor OX40 (CD134). In the dose-escalation cohort, 82.7% of patients were male, and the mean age was approximately 55 years, with a range of about 20 to 79. Partial responses occurred in three dose-escalation patients: two with cutaneous melanoma and one with hepatocellular carcinoma. Patients were allowed to have had prior anti-PD-1, anti-PD-L1 or anti-CTLA-4 therapy, and approximately 37% of the dose-escalation patients had been treated with checkpoint inhibitors. Intravenous ivuxolimab was administered to patients every 2 weeks at six dose levels: 0.01, 0.1, 0.3, 1.5, 3 and 10 mg/kg. Peripheral TCRbeta sequencing aimed to test whether ivuxolimab altered TCR sequence diversity and caused clonal T-cell expansion. Of the approximately 50 patients in dose escalation, 19 had hepatocellular carcinoma, about 15 had melanoma, 9 had renal cell carcinoma and 9 had head and neck cancer. The paper reports the monotherapy dose-escalation portion (N of about 47 patients) of the phase I ivuxolimab trial.

The CDR3 covers 16 residues, taking in both the cysteine and the phenylalanine. The read is trimmed to its CDR3 DNA, 48 bases read in frame from base 1. The germline V gene (reference sequence) specifies SGHNT as CDR1 and YYREEE as CDR2. At the junction V is shortened by 0 bases and J by 5 bases; bases outside the gene matches: 8. This clone appeared once. Which antigen it targets is not known. Per-base qualities were not stored, and no clone one base away is much larger. Genomic DNA was isolated from the sorted cells so that the TCRbeta CDR3 region could be sequenced. The immunoSEQ Assay was used for sequencing of TCRbeta CDR3 regions. TCRdb's version of the immuneACCESS table is confined to in-frame rearrangements and falls short of the full clone set. An unresolved V gene accounts for under half of the shortfall where checked; the remainder is of unknown origin. For this sample the table gives some 150,000 clones, of which about 92% were detected only once. The ten biggest clones cover 0.9% to 1.2% of the sample.

The investigation overall reported the following: After ivuxolimab, more expanded clones were found on average in CD8+ T cells than in CD4+ T cells. In the 0.1-3.0 mg/kg groups, partial responders were among the patients with the lowest normalized peripheral clonal expansion, particularly in CD8+ T cells. Low levels of normalized T-cell clonal expansion were also seen in some patients who did not respond. The antigen specificity of the clonally expanded peripheral T cells was not determined. At doses of 0.1 to 3.0 mg/kg, clonal expansion of both CD4+ and CD8+ T cells in blood was seen between baseline and week 6.

The trial excluded patients who had a history of autoimmune disease or were on systemic immunosuppression. Peripheral blood for TCR sequencing was collected from all dose cohorts at baseline, on cycle 4 day 1, and on cycle 7 day 1. The samples were drawn from a first-in-human, open-label, multicenter phase I dose-escalation trial of ivuxolimab. Adults with locally advanced or metastatic head and neck squamous cell, hepatocellular, melanoma or renal cell carcinoma were enrolled in the trial. Before TCR sequencing, CD4+ and CD8+ T cells were separately sorted from peripheral blood. This material consisted of CD4+ or CD8+ T cells sorted from blood, taken in a trial of the OX40 agonist ivuxolimab. Rearrangement joined TRBV5-4 to TRBJ1-1; the central 9 bases match TRBD1. The receptor comes from an adult with an advanced solid tumor such as melanoma, head and neck, liver or kidney cancer. The DNA sequence reads TGTGCCAGCAGCTTGGCTAGGGGACAGGGAGTTACTGAAGCTTTCTTT. Its translation is CASSLARGQGVTEAFF.